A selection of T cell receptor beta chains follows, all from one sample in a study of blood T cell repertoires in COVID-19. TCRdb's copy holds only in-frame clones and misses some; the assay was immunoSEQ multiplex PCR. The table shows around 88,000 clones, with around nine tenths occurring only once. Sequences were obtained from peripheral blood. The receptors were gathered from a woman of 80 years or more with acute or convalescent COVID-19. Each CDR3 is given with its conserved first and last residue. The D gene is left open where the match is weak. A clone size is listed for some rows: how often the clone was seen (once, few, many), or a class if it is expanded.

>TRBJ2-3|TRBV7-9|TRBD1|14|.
CASSLQGPTDTQYF
TGTGCCAGCAGCCTACAGGGGCCCACAGATACGCAGTATTTT
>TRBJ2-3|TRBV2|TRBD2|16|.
CASSLGLARAADTQYF
TGTGCCAGCAGTTTGGGACTAGCCCGAGCTGCAGATACGCAGTATTTT
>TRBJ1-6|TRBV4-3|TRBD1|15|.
CASSQVGQGNSPLHF
TGCGCCAGCAGCCAAGTGGGACAGGGTAATTCACCCCTCCACTTT
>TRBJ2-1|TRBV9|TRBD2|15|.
CASSIQAGVYNEQFF
TGTGCCAGCAGCATCCAAGCGGGGGTCTACAATGAGCAGTTCTTC
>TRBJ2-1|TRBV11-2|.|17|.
CASSSRASTVSYNEQFF
TGTGCCAGCAGCTCCCGGGCATCGACAGTTTCCTACAATGAGCAGTTCTTC
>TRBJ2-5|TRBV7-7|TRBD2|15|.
CASSLGTSLQETQYF
TGTGCTAGCAGTCTGGGGACTAGCCTCCAAGAGACCCAGTACTTC
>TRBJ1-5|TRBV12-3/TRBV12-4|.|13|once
CASSFSSNQPQHF
TGTGCCAGCAGTTTCAGTAGCAATCAGCCCCAGCATTTT
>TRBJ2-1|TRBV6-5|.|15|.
CASSEWGDTYNEQFF
TGTGCCAGCAGCGAGTGGGGAGACACCTACAATGAGCAGTTCTTC
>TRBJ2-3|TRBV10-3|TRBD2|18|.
CATSPGTSGGAHTDTQYF
TGTGCCACCTCCCCTGGGACTAGCGGGGGGGCCCACACAGATACGCAGTATTTT
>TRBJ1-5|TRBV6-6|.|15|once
CASSYDGAWNQPQHF
TGTGCCAGCAGTTACGATGGGGCGTGGAATCAGCCCCAGCATTTT
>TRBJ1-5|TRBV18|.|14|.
CASSEISGDQPQHF
TGTGCCAGCTCAGAAATCTCAGGGGATCAGCCCCAGCATTTT